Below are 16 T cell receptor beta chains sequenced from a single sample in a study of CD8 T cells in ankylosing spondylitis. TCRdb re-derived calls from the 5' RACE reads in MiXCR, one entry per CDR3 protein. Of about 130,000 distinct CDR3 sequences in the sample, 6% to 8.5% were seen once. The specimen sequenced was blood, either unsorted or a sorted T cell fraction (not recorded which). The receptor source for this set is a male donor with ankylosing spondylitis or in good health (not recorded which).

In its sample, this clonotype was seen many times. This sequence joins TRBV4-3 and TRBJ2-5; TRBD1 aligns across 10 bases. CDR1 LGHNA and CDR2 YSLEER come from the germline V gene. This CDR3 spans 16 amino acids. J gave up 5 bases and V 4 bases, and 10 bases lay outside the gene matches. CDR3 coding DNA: TGCGCCAGCAGCCCCGAATGGGGGACAGGGGCCGAGACCCAGTACTTC. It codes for CASSPEWGTGAETQYF.

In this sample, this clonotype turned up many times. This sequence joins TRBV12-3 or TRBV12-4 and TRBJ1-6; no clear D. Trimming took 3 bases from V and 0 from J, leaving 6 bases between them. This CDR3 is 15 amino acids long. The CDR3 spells CASSLYSSYNSPLHF. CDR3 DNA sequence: TGTGCCAGCAGTTTGTATAGCTCCTATAATTCACCCCTCCACTTT.

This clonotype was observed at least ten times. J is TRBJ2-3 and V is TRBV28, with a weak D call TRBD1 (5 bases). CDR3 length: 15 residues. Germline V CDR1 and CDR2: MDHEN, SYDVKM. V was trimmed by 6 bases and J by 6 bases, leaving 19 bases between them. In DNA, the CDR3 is TGTGCCAGCAGCGAGACAGCGAACCCCTCGGATACGCAGTATTTT. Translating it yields CASSETANPSDTQYF.

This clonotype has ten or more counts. The CDR3 sequence: CASSIRQGGGNTIYF. The CDR3, as DNA: TGTGCCAGCAGCATCAGACAGGGTGGAGGAAACACCATATATTTT. The V and J genes are TRBV7-2 and TRBJ1-3; 7 bases match TRBD1. V shed 5 bases and J 4 bases; nucleotides not matched to a gene: 8. Germline V CDR1 and CDR2: SGHTA, FQGNSA. The CDR3 covers 15 residues.

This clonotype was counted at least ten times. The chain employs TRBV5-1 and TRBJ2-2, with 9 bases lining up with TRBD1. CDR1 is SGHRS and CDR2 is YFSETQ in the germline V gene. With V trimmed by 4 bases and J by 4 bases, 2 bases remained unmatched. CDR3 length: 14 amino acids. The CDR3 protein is CASSPGQGTGELFF. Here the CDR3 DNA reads TGCGCCAGCAGCCCGGGACAGGGCACCGGGGAGCTGTTTTTT.

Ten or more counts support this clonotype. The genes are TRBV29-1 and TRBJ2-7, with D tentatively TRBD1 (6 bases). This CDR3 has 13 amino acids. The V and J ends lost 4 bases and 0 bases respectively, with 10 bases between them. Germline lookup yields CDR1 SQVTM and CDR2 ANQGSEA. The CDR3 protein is CSVGTVLSYEQYF. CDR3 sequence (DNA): TGCAGCGTTGGGACAGTCCTCTCCTACGAGCAGTACTTC.

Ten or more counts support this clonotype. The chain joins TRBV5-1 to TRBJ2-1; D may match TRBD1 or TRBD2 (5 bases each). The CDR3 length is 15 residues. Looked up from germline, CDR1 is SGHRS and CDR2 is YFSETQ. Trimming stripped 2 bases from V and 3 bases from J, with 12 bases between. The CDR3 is CASSFSGTGYNEQFF. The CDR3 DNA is TGCGCCAGCAGCTTCTCGGGGACCGGCTACAATGAGCAGTTCTTC.

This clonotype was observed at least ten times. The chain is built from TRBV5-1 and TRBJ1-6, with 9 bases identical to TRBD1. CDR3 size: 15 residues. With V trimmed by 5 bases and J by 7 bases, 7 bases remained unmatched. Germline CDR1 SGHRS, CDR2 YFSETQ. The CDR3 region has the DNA TGCGCCAGCAGTTACGACAGGGGGTGGAATTCACCCCTCCACTTT. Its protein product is CASSYDRGWNSPLHF.

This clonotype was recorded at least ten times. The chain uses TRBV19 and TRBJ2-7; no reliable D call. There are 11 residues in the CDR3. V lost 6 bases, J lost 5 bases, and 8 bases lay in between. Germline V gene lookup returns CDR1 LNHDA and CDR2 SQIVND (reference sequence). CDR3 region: CASSGNNEQYF. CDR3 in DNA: TGTGCCAGTAGCGGAAATAACGAGCAGTACTTC.

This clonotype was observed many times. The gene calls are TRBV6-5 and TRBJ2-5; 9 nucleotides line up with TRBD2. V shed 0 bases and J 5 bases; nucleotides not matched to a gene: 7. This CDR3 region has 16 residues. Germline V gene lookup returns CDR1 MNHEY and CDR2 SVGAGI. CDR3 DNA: TGTGCCAGCAGTTACTCTAGCGGGAGAAGGCTGGAGACCCAGTACTTC. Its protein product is CASSYSSGRRLETQYF.

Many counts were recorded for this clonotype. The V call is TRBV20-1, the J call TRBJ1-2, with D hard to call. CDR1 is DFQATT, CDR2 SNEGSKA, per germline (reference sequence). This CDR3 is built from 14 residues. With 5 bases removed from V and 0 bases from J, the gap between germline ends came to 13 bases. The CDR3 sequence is CSAPGRGPNYGYTF. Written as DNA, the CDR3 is TGCAGTGCTCCGGGTCGCGGGCCTAACTATGGCTACACCTTC.

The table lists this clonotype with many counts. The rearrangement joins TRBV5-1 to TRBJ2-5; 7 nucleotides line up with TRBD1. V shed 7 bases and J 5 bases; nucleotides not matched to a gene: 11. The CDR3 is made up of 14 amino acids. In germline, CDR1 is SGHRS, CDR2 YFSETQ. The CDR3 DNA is TGCGCCAGCCAGAGTGGCAGGGGGTTGGAGACCCAGTACTTC. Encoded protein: CASQSGRGLETQYF.

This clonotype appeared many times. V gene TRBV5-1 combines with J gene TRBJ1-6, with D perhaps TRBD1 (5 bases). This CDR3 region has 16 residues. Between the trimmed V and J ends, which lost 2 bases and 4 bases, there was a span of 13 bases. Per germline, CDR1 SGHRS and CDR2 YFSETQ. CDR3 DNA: TGCGCCAGCAGCTTTTACTTGCAGGGATATAATTCACCCCTCCACTTT. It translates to CASSFYLQGYNSPLHF. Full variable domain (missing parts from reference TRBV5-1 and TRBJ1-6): KAGVTQTPRYLIKTRGQQVTLSCSPISGHRSVSWYQQTPGQGLQFLFEYFSETQRNKGNFPGRFSGRQFSNSRSEMNVSTLELGDSALYLCASSFYLQGYNSPLHFGNGTRLTVT.

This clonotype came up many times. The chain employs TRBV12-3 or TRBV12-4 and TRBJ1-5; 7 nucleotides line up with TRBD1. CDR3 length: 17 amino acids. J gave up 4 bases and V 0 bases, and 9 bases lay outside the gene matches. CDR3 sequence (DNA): TGTGCCAGCAGTTTAGCGCCCCGGACAGGTCCTAATCAGCCCCAGCATTTT. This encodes CASSLAPRTGPNQPQHF.

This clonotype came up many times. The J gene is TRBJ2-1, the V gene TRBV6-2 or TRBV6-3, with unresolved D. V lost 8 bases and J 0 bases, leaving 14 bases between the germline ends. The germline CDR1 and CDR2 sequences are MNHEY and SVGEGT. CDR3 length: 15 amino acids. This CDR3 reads CASGEVQSSYNEQFF. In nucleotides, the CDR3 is TGTGCCAGCGGCGAGGTACAAAGCTCCTACAATGAGCAGTTCTTC.

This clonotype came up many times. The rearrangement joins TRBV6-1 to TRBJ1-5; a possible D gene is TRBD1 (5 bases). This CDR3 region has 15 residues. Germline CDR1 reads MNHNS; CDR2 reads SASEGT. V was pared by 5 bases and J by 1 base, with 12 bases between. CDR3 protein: CASSPWGGSNQPQHF. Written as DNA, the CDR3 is TGTGCCAGCAGTCCTTGGGGGGGGAGCAATCAGCCCCAGCATTTT.